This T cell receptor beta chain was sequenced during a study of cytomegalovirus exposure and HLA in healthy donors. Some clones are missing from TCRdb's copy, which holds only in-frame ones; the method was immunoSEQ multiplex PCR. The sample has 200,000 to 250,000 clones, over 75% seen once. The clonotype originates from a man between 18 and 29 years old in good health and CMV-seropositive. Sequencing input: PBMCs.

As DNA, the CDR3 is TGTGCCAGCAGTCAAAGCACAGATACGCAGTATTTT. Translation: CASSQSTDTQYF. The gene calls are TRBV11-2 and TRBJ2-3; unclear D gene. The CDR3 covers 12 residues. Looked up from germline, CDR1 is SGHAT and CDR2 is FQNNGV. Between the trimmed V and J ends, which lost 6 bases and 0 bases, there was a span of 4 bases.